This T cell receptor (beta chain) was found in a study of cytomegalovirus exposure and HLA in healthy donors. The wider study: A prior analysis found 95 million to 140 million unique TCR beta sequences from around 200 million T cells. A data release that came early held 80 million or so unique TCRs from HLA-typed donors.

This clone came up once. The antigen remains unidentified. 60 Vbeta and 13 Jbeta primers were used in PCR. The assay was immunoSEQ multiplex PCR, and TCRdb's table has in-frame clones only and misses some. This sample has some 150,000 clones; around 80% occur once, and the top ten carry more than 2%. V lost 3 bases and J 4 bases, leaving 7 bases between the germline ends. In germline, CDR1 is DFQATT, CDR2 SNEGSKA (reference sequence). The CDR3 loop spans 11 amino acids. Study findings and constraints: Roughly even sequencing depth across donors was the assumption behind the presence/absence analyses. According to reports, the classifier identified cytomegalovirus status with high specificity and sensitivity.

Sequencing was done on a sample of PBMCs. The chain links TRBV20-1 to TRBJ2-7; no reliable D call. The TCR was taken from a boy under 10 years old in good health and CMV-seronegative. This chain's CDR3 is CSASPNYEQYF. CDR3 coding DNA: TGCAGTGCTAGTCCCAATTACGAGCAGTACTTC.